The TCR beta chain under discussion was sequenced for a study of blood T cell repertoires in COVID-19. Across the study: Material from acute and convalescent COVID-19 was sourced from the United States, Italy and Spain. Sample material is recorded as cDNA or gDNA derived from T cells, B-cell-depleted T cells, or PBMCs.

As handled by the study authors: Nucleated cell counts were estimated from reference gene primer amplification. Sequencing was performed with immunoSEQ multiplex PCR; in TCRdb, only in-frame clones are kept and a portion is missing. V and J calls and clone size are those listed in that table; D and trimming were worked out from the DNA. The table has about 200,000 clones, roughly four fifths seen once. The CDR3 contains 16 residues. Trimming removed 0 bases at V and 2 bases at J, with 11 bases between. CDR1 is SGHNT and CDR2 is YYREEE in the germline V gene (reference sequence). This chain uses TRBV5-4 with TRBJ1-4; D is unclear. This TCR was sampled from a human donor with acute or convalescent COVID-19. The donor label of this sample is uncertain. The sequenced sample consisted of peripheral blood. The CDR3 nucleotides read TGTGCCAGCAGCTTGGGTGGGCAAATCACTAATGAAAAACTGTTTTTT. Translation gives CASSLGGQITNEKLFF.